This T cell receptor (beta chain) emerged from a study of blood T cell repertoires in COVID-19. Study-level background: Collection of acute and convalescent COVID-19 samples took place in the United States, Italy and Spain.

Cohort placement rested on clinical history that participants reported themselves. V was trimmed by 0 bases and J by 6 bases, leaving 8 bases between them. Germline CDR1 reads MNHEY; CDR2 reads SVGEGT. This CDR3 comprises 13 residues. Authors' processing steps: Estimation of nucleated cell counts was performed using reference gene primer amplification. Sequencing used immunoSEQ multiplex PCR; TCRdb keeps in-frame clones, though not all of them. V, J and clone size reflect that table, while D and trimming were determined from the DNA. The sample has 300,000 or so clones, 87% seen once. Material for sequencing was PBMCs or T cells enriched from blood (not recorded which). This clonotype was sampled from a woman aged 25 to 39 who had recovered from COVID-19. The chain links TRBV6-2 or TRBV6-3 to TRBJ1-1; maybe TRBD1 (6 bases). In DNA, the CDR3 is TGTGCCAGCAGTTACTCGGCAGGGGCTGAAGCTTTCTTT. It specifies CASSYSAGAEAFF.